This T cell receptor beta chain was captured by sequencing in a study of blood T cell repertoires in COVID-19. TCRdb keeps only in-frame clones here, not all; method: immunoSEQ multiplex PCR. The sample lists approximately 70,000 clones, 87% occurring once. Unmatched junction bases numbered 8, after V lost 5 bases and J lost 5 bases. The CDR3 sequence is 14 residues long. The germline V gene has CDR1 SGHTA and CDR2 FQGTGA. The J gene is TRBJ2-7, the V gene TRBV7-3; the match to TRBD2 covers 8 bases. This receptor was obtained from a woman aged 45-59 years with COVID-19, enrolled during active disease. The sequencing sample was made of peripheral blood. The CDR3 sequence: CASSPAGGDDEQYF. In DNA, the CDR3 is TGTGCCAGCAGCCCCGCGGGGGGAGATGACGAGCAGTACTTC. The whole variable domain, remainder taken from reference TRBV7-3 and TRBJ2-7, is GAGVSQTPSNKVTEKGKYVELRCDPISGHTALYWYRQSLGQGPEFLIYFQGTGAADDSGLPNDRFFAVRPEGSVSTLKIQRTERGDSAVYLCASSPAGGDDEQYFGPGTRLTVT.